This paragraph covers one T cell receptor beta chain sequence. PCR primers comprised 60 Vbeta and 13 Jbeta primers. Some clones are missing from TCRdb's copy, which holds only in-frame ones; the method was immunoSEQ multiplex PCR. The repertoire holds some 140,000 clones, with about four fifths as singletons. The data were taken from a study of cytomegalovirus exposure and HLA in healthy donors. CDR3 length: 14 amino acids. Germline loops: CDR1 SGDLS, CDR2 YYNGEE. V dropped 0 bases and J dropped 5 bases, with 10 bases sitting between them. This receptor was identified in a man between 18 and 29 years old in good health and CMV-seronegative. This chain links TRBV9 with TRBJ2-3; TRBD1 might be the D (6 bases). The sequencing sample was made of PBMCs. This CDR3 reads CASSVEQGQDTQYF. CDR3 nucleotides: TGTGCCAGCAGCGTAGAACAGGGTCAAGATACGCAGTATTTT.